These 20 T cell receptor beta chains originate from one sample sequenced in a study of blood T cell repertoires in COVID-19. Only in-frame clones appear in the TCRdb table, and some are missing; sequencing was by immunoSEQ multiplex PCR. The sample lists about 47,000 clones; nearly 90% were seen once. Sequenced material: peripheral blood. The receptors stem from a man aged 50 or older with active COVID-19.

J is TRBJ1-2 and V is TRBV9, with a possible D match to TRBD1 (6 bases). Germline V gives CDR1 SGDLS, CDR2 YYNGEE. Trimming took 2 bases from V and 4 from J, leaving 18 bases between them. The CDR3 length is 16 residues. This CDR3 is CASSVGGATPSYGYTF. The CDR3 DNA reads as TGTGCCAGCAGCGTGGGGGGGGCGACTCCCTCCTATGGCTACACCTTC.

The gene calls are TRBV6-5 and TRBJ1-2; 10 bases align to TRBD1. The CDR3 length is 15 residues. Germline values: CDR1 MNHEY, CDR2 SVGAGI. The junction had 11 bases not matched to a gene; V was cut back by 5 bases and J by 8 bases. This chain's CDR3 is CASSPYRQGAQGYTF. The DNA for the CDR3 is TGTGCCAGCAGTCCTTATCGACAGGGGGCCCAAGGCTACACCTTC.

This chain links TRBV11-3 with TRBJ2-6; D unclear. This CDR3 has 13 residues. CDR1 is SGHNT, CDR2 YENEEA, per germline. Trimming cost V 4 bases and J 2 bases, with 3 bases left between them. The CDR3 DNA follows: TGTGCCAGCAGCTCGGCTGGGGCCAACGTCCTGACTTTC. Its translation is CASSSAGANVLTF.

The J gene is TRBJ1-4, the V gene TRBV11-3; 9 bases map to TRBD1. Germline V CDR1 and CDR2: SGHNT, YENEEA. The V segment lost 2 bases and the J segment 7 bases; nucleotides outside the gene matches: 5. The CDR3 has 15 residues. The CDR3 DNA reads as TGTGCCAGCAGCTTAAAGACAGGGGGGAGTGAAAAACTGTTTTTT. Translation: CASSLKTGGSEKLFF.

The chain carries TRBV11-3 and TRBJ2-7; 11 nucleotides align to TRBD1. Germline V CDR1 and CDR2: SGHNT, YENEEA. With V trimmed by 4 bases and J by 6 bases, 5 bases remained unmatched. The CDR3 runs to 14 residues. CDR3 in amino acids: CASSWTGGALEQYF. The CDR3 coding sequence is TGTGCCAGCAGCTGGACAGGGGGCGCTCTCGAGCAGTACTTC.

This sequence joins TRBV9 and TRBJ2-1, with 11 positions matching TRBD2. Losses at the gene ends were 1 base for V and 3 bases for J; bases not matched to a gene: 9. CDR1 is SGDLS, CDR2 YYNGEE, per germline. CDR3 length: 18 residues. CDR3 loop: CASSVSYEGTSGYNEQFF. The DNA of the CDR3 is TGTGCCAGCAGCGTATCCTATGAAGGGACTAGCGGCTACAATGAGCAGTTCTTC.

The DNA for the CDR3 is TGTGCCAGCAGCCAAGATCAGGACAGAAGGTCACCCCTCCACTTT. Protein product: CASSQDQDRRSPLHF. The chain links TRBV4-2 to TRBJ1-6, with D perhaps TRBD1 (6 bases). The CDR3 spans 15 residues. Germline V gives CDR1 LGHNA, CDR2 YNFKEQ. V dropped 0 bases and J dropped 10 bases, with 13 bases sitting between them.

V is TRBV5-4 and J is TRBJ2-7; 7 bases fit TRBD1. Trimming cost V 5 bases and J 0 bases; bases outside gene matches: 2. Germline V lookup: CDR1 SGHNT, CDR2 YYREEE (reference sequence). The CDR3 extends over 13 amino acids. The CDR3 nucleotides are TGTGCCAGCAGGAGGGACAGCTCCTACGAGCAGTACTTC. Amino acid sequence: CASRRDSSYEQYF.

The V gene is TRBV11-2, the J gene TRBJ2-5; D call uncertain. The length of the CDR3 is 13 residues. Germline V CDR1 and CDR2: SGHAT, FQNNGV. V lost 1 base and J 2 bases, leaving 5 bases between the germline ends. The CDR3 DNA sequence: TGTGCCAGCAGCTTAGGGCAGCAAGAGACCCAGTACTTC. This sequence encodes CASSLGQQETQYF.

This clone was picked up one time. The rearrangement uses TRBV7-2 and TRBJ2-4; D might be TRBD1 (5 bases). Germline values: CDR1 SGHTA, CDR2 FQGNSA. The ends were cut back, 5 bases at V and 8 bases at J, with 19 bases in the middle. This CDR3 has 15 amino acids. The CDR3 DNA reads TGTGCCAGCAGCCCAAGGGGAACCGGCTATGACATTCAGTACTTC. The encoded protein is CASSPRGTGYDIQYF.

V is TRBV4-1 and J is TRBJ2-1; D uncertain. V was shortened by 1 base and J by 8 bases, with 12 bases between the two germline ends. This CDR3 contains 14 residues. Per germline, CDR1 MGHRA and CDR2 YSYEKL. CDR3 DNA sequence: TGCGCCAGCAGCCAAGGGGCTTACTTGGATGAGCAGTTCTTC. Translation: CASSQGAYLDEQFF.

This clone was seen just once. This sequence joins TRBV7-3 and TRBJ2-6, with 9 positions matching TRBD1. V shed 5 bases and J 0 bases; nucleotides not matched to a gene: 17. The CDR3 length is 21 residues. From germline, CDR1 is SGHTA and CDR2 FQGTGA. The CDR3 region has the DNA TGTGCCAGCAGCGATAATCCCTGGGTTGGACAGGGGAACTCTGGGGCCAACGTCCTGACTTTC. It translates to CASSDNPWVGQGNSGANVLTF.

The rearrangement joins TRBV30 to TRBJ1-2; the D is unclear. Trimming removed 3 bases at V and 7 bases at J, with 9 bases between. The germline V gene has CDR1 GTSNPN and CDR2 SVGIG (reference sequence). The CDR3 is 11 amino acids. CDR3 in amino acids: CAWRGRSGYTF. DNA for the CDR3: TGTGCCTGGAGGGGCAGATCTGGCTACACCTTC.

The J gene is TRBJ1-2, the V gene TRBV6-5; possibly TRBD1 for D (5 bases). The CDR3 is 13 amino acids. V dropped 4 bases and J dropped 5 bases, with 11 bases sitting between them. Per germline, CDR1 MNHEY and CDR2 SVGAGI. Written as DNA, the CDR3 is TGTGCCAGCAGTTTAGGGGTTGGGTATGGCTACACCTTC. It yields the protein CASSLGVGYGYTF.

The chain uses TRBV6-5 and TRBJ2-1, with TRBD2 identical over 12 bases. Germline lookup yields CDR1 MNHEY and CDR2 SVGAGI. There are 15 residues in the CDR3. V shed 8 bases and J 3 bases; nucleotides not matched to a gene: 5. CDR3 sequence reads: CASRGTSGLYNEQFF. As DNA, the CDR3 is TGTGCCAGCCGAGGGACTAGCGGGCTCTACAATGAGCAGTTCTTC.

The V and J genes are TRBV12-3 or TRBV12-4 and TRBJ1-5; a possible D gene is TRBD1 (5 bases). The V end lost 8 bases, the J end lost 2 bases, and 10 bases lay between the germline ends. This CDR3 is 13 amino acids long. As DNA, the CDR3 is TGTGCCAGCTCGCAGGGCGGCAATCAGCCCCAGCATTTT. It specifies CASSQGGNQPQHF.

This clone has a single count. The DNA of the CDR3 is TGTGCCAGCAGCGAGGTAACAGGGGGAAGGGCTGAAGCTTTCTTT. This gives the protein CASSEVTGGRAEAFF. This chain joins TRBV9 and TRBJ1-1; 8 bases agree with TRBD1. Germline CDR1 reads SGDLS; CDR2 reads YYNGEE. The CDR3 loop spans 15 amino acids. Trimming took 3 bases from V and 6 from J; bases not matched to a gene: 10.

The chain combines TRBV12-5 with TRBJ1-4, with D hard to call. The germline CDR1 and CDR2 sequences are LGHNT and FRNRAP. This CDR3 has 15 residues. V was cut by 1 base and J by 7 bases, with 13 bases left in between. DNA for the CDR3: TGTGCTAGTGGTTTGGGTGCAGCGTCTAGTGAAAAACTGTTTTTT. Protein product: CASGLGAASSEKLFF. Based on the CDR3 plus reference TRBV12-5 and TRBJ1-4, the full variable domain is DARVTQTPRHKVTEMGQEVTMRCQPILGHNTVFWYRQTMMQGLELLAYFRNRAPLDDSGMPKDRFSAEMPDATLATLKIQPSEPRDSAVYFCASGLGAASSEKLFFGSGTQLSVL.

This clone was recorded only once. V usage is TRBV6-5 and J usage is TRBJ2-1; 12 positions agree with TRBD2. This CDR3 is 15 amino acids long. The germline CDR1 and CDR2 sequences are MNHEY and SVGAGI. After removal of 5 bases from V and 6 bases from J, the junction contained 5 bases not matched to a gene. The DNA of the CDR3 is TGTGCCAGCAGTCATACTAGCGGGAGGCGCAATGAGCAGTTCTTC. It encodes CASSHTSGRRNEQFF.

CDR3 in amino acids: CASSLSRLTTNTGELFF. The CDR3, as DNA: TGTGCCAGCAGTTTAAGTCGACTTACCACGAACACCGGGGAGCTGTTTTTT. The chain links TRBV6-4 to TRBJ2-2; unclear D gene. The CDR3 is 17 residues long. CDR1 and CDR2 from the germline V gene are MRHNA and SNTAGT. Trimming took off 5 bases at V and 0 bases at J, with 16 bases between the two ends.